These 26 T cell receptor beta chains were all obtained from the same sample, sequenced in a study of T cells in Graves' hyperthyroidism and ophthalmopathy. The CDR3 regions of TCR beta were amplified from RNA transcripts. An initial round of RT-PCR targeting the TCR CDR3 relied on the HTBI primer set. One entry per CDR3 protein, called by TCRdb with MiXCR from the multiplex PCR reads. The table includes about 690,000 distinct CDR3 sequences, 15% to 20% detected once. Sequencing used blood. These receptors were obtained from a man in his fifties or sixties with Graves' hyperthyroidism.

This clonotype was counted ten times or more. In nucleotides, the CDR3 is TGTGCCAGCAGTGGTCTCTCCGGGAGGGGAGAGACCCAGTACTTC. Translation: CASSGLSGRGETQYF. The rearrangement uses TRBV28 and TRBJ2-5; 8 bases align to TRBD2. V lost 5 bases and J lost 4; bases outside the gene matches: 9. CDR3 length equals 15 residues. Per the germline V gene, CDR1 is MDHEN and CDR2 is SYDVKM.

This clonotype was picked up a small number of times. With a much larger clone just one base away, this may be a read error. J is TRBJ2-1 and V is TRBV12-5, with 7 positions matching TRBD2. Germline V gene sequence: CDR1 LGHNT, CDR2 FRNRAP. V lost 5 bases, J lost 9 bases, and 10 bases stayed unmatched. This CDR3 comprises 14 residues. CDR3 protein: CASGGRGGHSEQFF. DNA of the CDR3: TGTGCTAGTGGTGGCCGCGGGGGTCACAGTGAGCAGTTCTTC.

This clonotype was counted many times. The rearrangement joins TRBV2 to TRBJ2-5; the match to TRBD1 covers 8 bases. The CDR3 is made up of 17 amino acids. After removal of 7 bases from V and 5 bases from J, the junction contained 18 bases not matched to a gene. CDR1 is SNHLY and CDR2 is FYNNEI in the germline V gene. The CDR3, as DNA: TGTGCCAGCACTGAGGGGTTTTGGACAGGGCGGTTGGAGACCCAGTACTTC. This sequence encodes CASTEGFWTGRLETQYF. Full variable domain (outside the CDR3, taken from reference TRBV2 and TRBJ2-5): EPEVTQTPSHQVTQMGQEVILRCVPISNHLYFYWYRQILGQKVEFLVSFYNNEISEKSEIFDDQFSVERPDGSNFTLKIRSTKLEDSAMYFCASTEGFWTGRLETQYFGPGTRLLVL.

The chain employs TRBV6-1 and TRBJ1-1; 7 bases line up with TRBD1. The CDR3 covers 16 residues. V lost 6 bases, J lost 8 bases, and 18 bases stayed unmatched. Germline V gives CDR1 MNHNS, CDR2 SASEGT. The CDR3 spells CASSFPGSRGTLEAFF. Here the CDR3 DNA reads TGTGCCAGCAGCTTCCCCGGGAGCAGGGGGACCCTGGAAGCTTTCTTT.

This clonotype showed up just a few times. The genes are TRBV5-5 and TRBJ2-7; unclear D gene. V dropped 0 bases and J dropped 2 bases, with 12 bases sitting between them. This CDR3 comprises 15 residues. CDR1 is SGHKS and CDR2 is YYEKEE in the germline V gene (reference sequence). The CDR3 sequence: CASSLDPTQTYEQYF. DNA for the CDR3: TGTGCCAGCAGCTTGGATCCGACGCAGACCTACGAGCAGTACTTC.

The chain uses TRBV11-2 and TRBJ2-1, with D maybe TRBD1 (6 bases). CDR1 and CDR2 (germline): SGHAT, FQNNGV. Trimming stripped 0 bases from V and 9 bases from J, with 18 bases between. The CDR3 is 16 residues long. The CDR3 sequence: CASSLDRGQSYREQFF. CDR3 in DNA: TGTGCCAGCAGCTTAGACCGCGGACAGAGCTACCGTGAGCAGTTCTTC.

This clonotype was observed many times. This chain connects TRBV2 to TRBJ2-7, with D unclear. The CDR3 sequence is 15 residues long. Germline V gene sequence: CDR1 SNHLY, CDR2 FYNNEI. The V gene lost 7 bases and the J gene lost 0 bases, with 16 bases spanning the gap. CDR3 bases: TGTGCCAGCAAAGGAAGTCAGCTTATCTCCTACGAGCAGTACTTC. The encoded protein is CASKGSQLISYEQYF. Full variable domain (missing parts from reference TRBV2 and TRBJ2-7): EPEVTQTPSHQVTQMGQEVILRCVPISNHLYFYWYRQILGQKVEFLVSFYNNEISEKSEIFDDQFSVERPDGSNFTLKIRSTKLEDSAMYFCASKGSQLISYEQYFGPGTRLTVT.

There are a few counts of this clonotype. The genes are TRBV9 and TRBJ1-5; tentative D call: TRBD1 (6 bases). The CDR3 is 14 amino acids. Germline V gives CDR1 SGDLS, CDR2 YYNGEE. Between the trimmed V and J ends, which lost 6 bases and 6 bases, there was a span of 16 bases. The CDR3 region has the DNA TGTGCCAGCAACGCAGGGGATCCGGGTCAGCCCCAGCATTTT. Translated: CASNAGDPGQPQHF.

This clonotype was observed many times. The rearrangement links TRBV29-1 to TRBJ2-3, with unresolved D. V lost 7 bases and J 0 bases, leaving 8 bases between the germline ends. The CDR3 has 12 residues. Looked up from germline, CDR1 is SQVTM and CDR2 is ANQGSEA. CDR3 residues: CSGTASTDTQYF. CDR3 DNA sequence: TGCAGCGGGACGGCTAGCACAGATACGCAGTATTTT.

The chain recombines TRBV13 with TRBJ2-7; 12 positions agree with TRBD2. In germline, CDR1 is PRHDT, CDR2 FYEKMQ (reference sequence). This CDR3 is built from 18 residues. After removal of 0 bases from V and 4 bases from J, the junction contained 10 bases not matched to a gene. The CDR3 reads CASSLGTSGRIRFYEQYF. Here the CDR3 DNA reads TGTGCCAGCAGCTTAGGCACTAGCGGGAGGATTAGATTTTACGAGCAGTACTTC.

The gene calls are TRBV5-1 and TRBJ2-4, with 11 nucleotides matching TRBD1. The CDR3 is 14 amino acids. The germline V gene has CDR1 SGHRS and CDR2 YFSETQ. Trimming at V came to 4 bases and at J to 6 bases, leaving 3 bases not matched to a gene. CDR3 bases: TGCGCCAGCAGCCTAGGGACAGGGGGAAACATTCAGTACTTC. This codes for CASSLGTGGNIQYF.

Ten or more counts support this clonotype. The rearrangement uses TRBV28 and TRBJ2-1; D remains ambiguous. The CDR3 totals 14 residues. Trimming took off 4 bases at V and 4 bases at J, with 11 bases between the two ends. Germline CDR1 is MDHEN and CDR2 is SYDVKM. CDR3 sequence reads: CASSSGDRYNEQFF. The CDR3 nucleotides are TGTGCCAGCAGTTCGGGTGACCGATACAATGAGCAGTTCTTC.

The genes are TRBV27 and TRBJ2-7; TRBD2 matches at 8 bases. Germline-derived CDR1 and CDR2 are MNHEY and SMNVEV (reference sequence). V trimming: 6 bases; J trimming: 2 bases; junction bases outside the gene matches: 15. This CDR3 contains 17 residues. The CDR3 DNA reads TGTGCCAGCAGGAGACCAGCGGGAGACAGGTCTCCCTACGAGCAGTACTTC. As protein: CASRRPAGDRSPYEQYF.

This clonotype has more than one count but fewer than ten. This chain connects TRBV6-1 to TRBJ2-5, with a tentative D call TRBD2 (5 bases). This CDR3 has 15 amino acids. From germline, CDR1 is MNHNS and CDR2 SASEGT. V was trimmed by 8 bases and J by 3 bases, leaving 19 bases between them. The CDR3 coding sequence is TGTGCCAGCTTCCCGGGCGGGCGGGCTGAAGAGACCCAGTACTTC. Translating it yields CASFPGGRAEETQYF.

The sample holds a few counts of this clonotype. The J gene is TRBJ2-3, the V gene TRBV5-1; D is uncertain. Trimming left V 0 bases short and J 2 bases short, with 7 bases between. The CDR3 totals 14 residues. The germline CDR1 and CDR2 sequences are SGHRS and YFSETQ. CDR3 protein: CASSLEQTTDTQYF. The CDR3 DNA sequence: TGCGCCAGCAGCTTGGAACAGACCACAGATACGCAGTATTTT.

At least ten counts were recorded for this clonotype. The chain is built from TRBV7-2 and TRBJ1-6; D not resolved. Deletions cut 4 bases from V and 5 bases from J, with 3 bases between. The CDR3 runs 12 residues. Germline V gene lookup returns CDR1 SGHTA and CDR2 FQGNSA. CDR3 in amino acids: CASSSNNSPLHF. Here the CDR3 DNA reads TGTGCCAGCAGCTCAAATAATTCACCCCTCCACTTT.

The chain joins TRBV5-1 to TRBJ1-2; D is perhaps TRBD1 (5 bases). Trimming left V 4 bases short and J 5 bases short, with 18 bases between. This CDR3 spans 15 amino acids. Germline assignment: CDR1 SGHRS and CDR2 YFSETQ. The CDR3 protein is CASSREPDTTYGYTF. The CDR3, as DNA: TGCGCCAGCAGCCGAGAACCGGACACGACGTATGGCTACACCTTC.

This clonotype was detected only once. The chain has TRBV30 and TRBJ1-1; weak D call: TRBD1 (5 bases). V was cut by 2 bases and J by 3 bases, with 13 bases left in between. Germline CDR1 is GTSNPN and CDR2 is SVGIG (reference sequence). This CDR3 is 14 amino acids long. The CDR3 region is CAWSIRGGYTEAFF. The DNA of the CDR3 is TGTGCCTGGAGTATTAGGGGCGGGTACACTGAAGCTTTCTTT.

This clonotype has more than one count but fewer than ten. The chain combines TRBV20-1 with TRBJ2-4; the D is unclear. The CDR3 runs to 14 residues. Trimming took 2 bases from V and 5 from J, leaving 13 bases between them. Germline CDR1 reads DFQATT; CDR2 reads SNEGSKA (reference sequence). DNA for the CDR3: TGCAGTGCTAGATACCCCGCTTGGGAAAACATTCAGTACTTC. This translates into CSARYPAWENIQYF.

The chain employs TRBV25-1 and TRBJ2-3; TRBD2 is a possible D gene (6 bases). The CDR3 consists of 14 residues. The V end lost 2 bases, the J end lost 5 bases, and 11 bases lay between the germline ends. In germline, CDR1 is MGHDK, CDR2 SYGVNS. The CDR3 coding sequence is TGTGCCAGCAGTGAACGACTAGTTGGAGATACGCAGTATTTT. Its protein product is CASSERLVGDTQYF. The full variable domain, with the rest looked up from reference TRBV25-1 and TRBJ2-3, is EADIYQTPRYLVIGTGKKITLECSQTMGHDKMYWYQQDPGMELHLIHYSYGVNSTEKGDLSSESTVSRIRTEHFPLTLESARPSHTSQYLCASSERLVGDTQYFGPGTRLTVL.

V gene TRBV7-3 combines with J gene TRBJ1-1; D might be TRBD1 (6 bases). In germline, CDR1 is SGHTA, CDR2 FQGTGA. The CDR3 extends over 14 amino acids. Trimming took off 1 base at V and 4 bases at J, with 10 bases between the two ends. The CDR3 region is CASSLRGAGTEAFF. The CDR3 DNA follows: TGTGCCAGCAGCTTAAGGGGGGCGGGCACTGAAGCTTTCTTT. The complete variable domain, with remaining parts taken from reference TRBV7-3 and TRBJ1-1, reads GAGVSQTPSNKVTEKGKYVELRCDPISGHTALYWYRQSLGQGPEFLIYFQGTGAADDSGLPNDRFFAVRPEGSVSTLKIQRTERGDSAVYLCASSLRGAGTEAFFGQGTRLTVV.

The chain uses TRBV4-3 and TRBJ1-1; tentatively, D is TRBD1 (5 bases). The germline V and J ends were trimmed by 3 bases and 0 bases, with 11 bases remaining between them. Germline V gene sequence: CDR1 LGHNA, CDR2 YSLEER. The CDR3 totals 15 residues. The CDR3 spells CASSHLPDMNTEAFF. The CDR3 DNA reads TGCGCCAGCAGCCATCTACCGGACATGAACACTGAAGCTTTCTTT.

The table lists this clonotype with many counts. The V gene is TRBV20-1, the J gene TRBJ2-1; weak D call: TRBD2 (5 bases). V lost 6 bases and J lost 4, with 22 bases in between. This CDR3 contains 16 residues. Germline loops: CDR1 DFQATT, CDR2 SNEGSKA (reference sequence). The CDR3 DNA follows: TGCAGTGCAACCCCATCTTTACGGCGGGTGTACAATGAGCAGTTCTTC. Amino acids: CSATPSLRRVYNEQFF.

This clonotype came up many times. The rearrangement uses TRBV29-1 and TRBJ2-7, with unresolved D. This CDR3 is 12 amino acids long. Germline values: CDR1 SQVTM, CDR2 ANQGSEA. V was pared by 3 bases and J by 6 bases, with 12 bases between. This CDR3 is CSVESLSGEQYF. As DNA, the CDR3 is TGCAGCGTTGAGAGTCTATCGGGCGAGCAGTACTTC.

This chain uses TRBV14 with TRBJ2-5, with TRBD1 identical over 7 bases. Germline V CDR1 and CDR2: SGHDN, FVKESK. After removal of 4 bases from V and 6 bases from J, the junction contained 8 bases not matched to a gene. This CDR3 has 14 amino acids. The CDR3 coding sequence is TGTGCCAGCAGCCCCGGTACAGGGGCGAAGACCCAGTACTTC. Translating it yields CASSPGTGAKTQYF.

This clonotype turned up a few times. The chain has TRBV5-1 and TRBJ1-3; 8 nucleotides agree with TRBD1. V shed 4 bases and J 7 bases; nucleotides not matched to a gene: 7. The CDR3 has 14 amino acids. Germline values: CDR1 SGHRS, CDR2 YFSETQ. CDR3 loop: CASSTLGTGNTIYF. CDR3 DNA: TGCGCCAGCAGCACCCTAGGGACAGGCAACACCATATATTTT.